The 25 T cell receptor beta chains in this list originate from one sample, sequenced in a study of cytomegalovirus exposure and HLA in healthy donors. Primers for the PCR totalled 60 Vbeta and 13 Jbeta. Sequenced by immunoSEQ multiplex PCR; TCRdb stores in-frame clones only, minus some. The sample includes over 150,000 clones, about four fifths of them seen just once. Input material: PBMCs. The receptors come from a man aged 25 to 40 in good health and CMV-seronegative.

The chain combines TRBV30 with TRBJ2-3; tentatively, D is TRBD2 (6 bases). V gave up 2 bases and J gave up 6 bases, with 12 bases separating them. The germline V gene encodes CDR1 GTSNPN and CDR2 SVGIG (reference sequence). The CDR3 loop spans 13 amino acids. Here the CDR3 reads CAWSYGTGDTQYF. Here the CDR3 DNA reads TGTGCCTGGAGTTATGGGACTGGGGATACGCAGTATTTT.

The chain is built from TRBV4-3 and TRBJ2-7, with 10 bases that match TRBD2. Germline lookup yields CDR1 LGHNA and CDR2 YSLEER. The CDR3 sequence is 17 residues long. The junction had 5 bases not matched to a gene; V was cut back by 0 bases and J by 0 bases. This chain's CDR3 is CASSQDPSGGSSYEQYF. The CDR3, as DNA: TGCGCCAGCAGCCAAGACCCTAGCGGGGGTAGCTCCTACGAGCAGTACTTC.

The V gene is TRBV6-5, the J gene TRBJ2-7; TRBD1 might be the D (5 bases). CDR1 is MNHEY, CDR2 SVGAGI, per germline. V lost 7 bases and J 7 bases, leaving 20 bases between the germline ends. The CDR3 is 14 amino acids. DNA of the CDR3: TGTGCCAGCATGATGACAATCAGGGATGGAGAGCAGTACTTC. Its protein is CASMMTIRDGEQYF.

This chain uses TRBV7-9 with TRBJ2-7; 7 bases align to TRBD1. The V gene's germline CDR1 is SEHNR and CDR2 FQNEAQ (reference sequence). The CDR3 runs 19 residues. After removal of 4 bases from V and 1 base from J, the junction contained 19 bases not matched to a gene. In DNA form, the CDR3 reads TGTGCCAGCAGCTCAAACCCCGCCAGAGACAGGGCGCGGTCCTACGAGCAGTACTTC. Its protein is CASSSNPARDRARSYEQYF.

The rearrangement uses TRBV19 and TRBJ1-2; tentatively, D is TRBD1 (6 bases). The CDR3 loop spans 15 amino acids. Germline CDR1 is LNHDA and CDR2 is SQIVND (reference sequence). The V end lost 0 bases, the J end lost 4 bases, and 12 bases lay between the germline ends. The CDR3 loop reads CASSIDPQGTYGYTF. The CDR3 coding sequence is TGTGCCAGTAGTATAGATCCCCAGGGGACCTATGGCTACACCTTC.

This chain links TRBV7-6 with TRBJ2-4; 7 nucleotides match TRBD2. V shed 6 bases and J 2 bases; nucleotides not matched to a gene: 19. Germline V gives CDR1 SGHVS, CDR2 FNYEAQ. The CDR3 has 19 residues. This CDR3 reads CASSQRAGLMPTPKNIQYF. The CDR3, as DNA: TGTGCCAGCAGTCAGAGAGCGGGACTAATGCCTACTCCCAAAAACATTCAGTACTTC.

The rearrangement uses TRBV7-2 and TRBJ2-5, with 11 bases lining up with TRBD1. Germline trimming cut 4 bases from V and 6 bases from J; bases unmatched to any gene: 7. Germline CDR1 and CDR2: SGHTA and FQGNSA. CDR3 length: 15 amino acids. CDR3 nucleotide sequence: TGTGCCAGCAGCTCGGGACAGGGGGGTTATAAGACCCAGTACTTC. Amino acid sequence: CASSSGQGGYKTQYF.

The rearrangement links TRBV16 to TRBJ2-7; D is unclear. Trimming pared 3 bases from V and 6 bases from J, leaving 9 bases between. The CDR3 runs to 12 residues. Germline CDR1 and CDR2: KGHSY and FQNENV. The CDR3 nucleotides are TGTGCCAGCAGCCAGAGAGGTACCGAGCAGTACTTC. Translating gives CASSQRGTEQYF.

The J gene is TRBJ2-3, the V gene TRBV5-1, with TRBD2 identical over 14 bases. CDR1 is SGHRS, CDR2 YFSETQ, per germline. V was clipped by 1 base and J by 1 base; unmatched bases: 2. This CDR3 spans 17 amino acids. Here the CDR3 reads CASSLMTSGGGTDTQYF. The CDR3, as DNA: TGCGCCAGCAGCTTGATGACTAGCGGGGGGGGCACAGATACGCAGTATTTT.

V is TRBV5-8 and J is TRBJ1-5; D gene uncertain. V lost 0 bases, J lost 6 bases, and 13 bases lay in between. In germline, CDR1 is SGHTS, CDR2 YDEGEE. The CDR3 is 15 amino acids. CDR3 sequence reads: CASSLARLAAQPQHF. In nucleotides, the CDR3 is TGTGCCAGCAGCTTGGCCAGACTGGCGGCTCAGCCCCAGCATTTT. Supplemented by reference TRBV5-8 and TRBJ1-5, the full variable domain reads EAGVTQSPTHLIKTRGQQATLRCSPISGHTSVYWYQQALGLGLQFLLWYDEGEERNRGNFPPRFSGRQFPNYSSELNVNALELEDSALYLCASSLARLAAQPQHFGDGTRLSIL.

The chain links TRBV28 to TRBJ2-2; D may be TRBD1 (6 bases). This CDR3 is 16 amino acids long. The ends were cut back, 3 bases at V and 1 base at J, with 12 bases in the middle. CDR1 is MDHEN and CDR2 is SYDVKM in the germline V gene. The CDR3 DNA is TGTGCCAGCAGTTTTATAGCGACAGGGAACACCGGGGAGCTGTTTTTT. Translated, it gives CASSFIATGNTGELFF.

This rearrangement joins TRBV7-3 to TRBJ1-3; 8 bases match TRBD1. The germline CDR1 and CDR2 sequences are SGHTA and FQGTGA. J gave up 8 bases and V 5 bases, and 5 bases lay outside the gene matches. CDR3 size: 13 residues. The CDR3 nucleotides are TGTGCCAGCAGCACAAACAGGGGGGACACCATATATTTT. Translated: CASSTNRGDTIYF.

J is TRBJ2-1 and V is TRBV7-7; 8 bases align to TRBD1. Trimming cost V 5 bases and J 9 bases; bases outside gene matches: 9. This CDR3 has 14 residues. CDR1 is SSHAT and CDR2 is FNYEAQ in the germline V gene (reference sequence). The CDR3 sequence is CASSPGQGSVEQFF. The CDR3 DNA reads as TGTGCCAGCAGCCCTGGACAGGGTTCAGTTGAGCAGTTCTTC.

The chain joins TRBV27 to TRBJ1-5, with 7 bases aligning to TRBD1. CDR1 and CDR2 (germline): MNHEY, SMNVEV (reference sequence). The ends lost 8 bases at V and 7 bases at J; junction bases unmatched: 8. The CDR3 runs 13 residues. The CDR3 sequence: CASSSDRVQPQHF. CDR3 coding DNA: TGTGCCAGCTCCTCTGACAGGGTACAGCCCCAGCATTTT.

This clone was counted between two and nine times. The CDR3 sequence is CASSLPGNYGYTF. The CDR3 nucleotides read TGTGCCAGCAGCTTACCGGGAAACTATGGCTACACCTTC. The V call is TRBV5-8, the J call TRBJ1-2; D unclear. In germline, CDR1 is SGHTS, CDR2 YDEGEE. This CDR3 is 13 amino acids long. V gave up 2 bases and J gave up 2 bases, with 7 bases separating them.

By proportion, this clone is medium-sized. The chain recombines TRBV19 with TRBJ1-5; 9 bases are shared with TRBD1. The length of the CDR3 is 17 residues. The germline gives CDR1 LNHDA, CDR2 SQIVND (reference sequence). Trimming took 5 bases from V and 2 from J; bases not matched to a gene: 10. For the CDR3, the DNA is TGTGCCAGTAGTGTACAACAGGGGGCGCGGGGCAATCAGCCCCAGCATTTT. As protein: CASSVQQGARGNQPQHF. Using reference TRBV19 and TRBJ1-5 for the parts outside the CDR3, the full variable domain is DGGITQSPKYLFRKEGQNVTLSCEQNLNHDAMYWYRQDPGQGLRLIYYSQIVNDFQKGDIAEGYSVSREKKESFPLTVTSAQKNPTAFYLCASSVQQGARGNQPQHFGDGTRLSIL.

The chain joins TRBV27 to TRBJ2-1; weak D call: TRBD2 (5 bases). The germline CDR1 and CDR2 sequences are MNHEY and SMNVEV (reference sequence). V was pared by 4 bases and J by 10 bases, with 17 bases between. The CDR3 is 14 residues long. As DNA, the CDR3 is TGTGCCAGCAGTTCCTCGTTGCGGTCGGGGGAGCAGTTCTTC. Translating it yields CASSSSLRSGEQFF.

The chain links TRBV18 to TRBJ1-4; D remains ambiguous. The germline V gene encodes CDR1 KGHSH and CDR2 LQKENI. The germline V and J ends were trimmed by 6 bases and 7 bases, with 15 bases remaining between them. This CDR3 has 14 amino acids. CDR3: CASSLHHSGEKLFF. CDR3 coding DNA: TGTGCCAGCTCCCTCCATCATTCGGGTGAAAAACTGTTTTTT.

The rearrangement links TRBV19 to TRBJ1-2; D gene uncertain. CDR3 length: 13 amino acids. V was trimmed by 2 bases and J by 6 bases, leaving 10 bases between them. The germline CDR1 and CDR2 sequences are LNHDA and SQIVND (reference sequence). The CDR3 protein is CASSILFGDGYTF. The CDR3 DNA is TGTGCCAGTAGTATATTGTTCGGGGATGGCTACACCTTC.

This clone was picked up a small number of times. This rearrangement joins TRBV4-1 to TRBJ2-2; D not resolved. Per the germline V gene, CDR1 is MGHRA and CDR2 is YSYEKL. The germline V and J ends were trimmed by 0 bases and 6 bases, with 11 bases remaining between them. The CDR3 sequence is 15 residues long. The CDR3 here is CASSQELQVPGELFF. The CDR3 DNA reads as TGCGCCAGCAGCCAAGAACTCCAGGTCCCCGGGGAGCTGTTTTTT.

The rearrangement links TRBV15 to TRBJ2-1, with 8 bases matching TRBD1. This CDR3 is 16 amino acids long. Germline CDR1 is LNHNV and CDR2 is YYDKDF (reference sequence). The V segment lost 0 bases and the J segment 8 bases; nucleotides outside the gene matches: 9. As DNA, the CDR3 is TGTGCCACCAGCAGAGATCGGCAGGGGGCGGGCGATGAGCAGTTCTTC. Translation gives CATSRDRQGAGDEQFF. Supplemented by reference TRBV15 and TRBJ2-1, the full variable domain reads DAMVIQNPRYQVTQFGKPVTLSCSQTLNHNVMYWYQQKSSQAPKLLFHYYDKDFNNEADTPDNFQSRRPNTSFCFLDIRSPGLGDTAMYLCATSRDRQGAGDEQFFGPGTRLTVL.

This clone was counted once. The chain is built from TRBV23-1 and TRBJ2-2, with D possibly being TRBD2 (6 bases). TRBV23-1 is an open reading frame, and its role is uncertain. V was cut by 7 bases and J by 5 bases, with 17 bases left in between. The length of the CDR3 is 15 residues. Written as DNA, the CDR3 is TGCGCCAGCACCGACTCCGGGGCGGGGACCGGGGAGCTGTTTTTT. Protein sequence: CASTDSGAGTGELFF.

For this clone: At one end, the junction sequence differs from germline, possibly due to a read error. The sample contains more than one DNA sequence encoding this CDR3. The CDR3 protein is CASSPEVRYTEAFF. CDR3 coding DNA: TGTGCCAGCAGCCCTGAAGTGAGGTACACTGAAGCCTTCTTT. The chain carries TRBV5-4 and TRBJ1-1; no clear D. Germline V CDR1 and CDR2: SGHNT, YYREEE (reference sequence). This CDR3 comprises 14 residues.

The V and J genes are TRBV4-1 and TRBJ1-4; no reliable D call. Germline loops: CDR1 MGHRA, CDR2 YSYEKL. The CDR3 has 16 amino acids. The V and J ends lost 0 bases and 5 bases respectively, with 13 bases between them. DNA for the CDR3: TGCGCCAGCAGCCAAGATCTCGGGGTTGGGAATGAAAAACTGTTTTTT. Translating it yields CASSQDLGVGNEKLFF.

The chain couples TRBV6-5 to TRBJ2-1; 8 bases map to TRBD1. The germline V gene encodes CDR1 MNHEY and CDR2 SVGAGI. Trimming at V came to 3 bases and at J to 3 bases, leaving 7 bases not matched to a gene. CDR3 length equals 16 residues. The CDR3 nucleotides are TGTGCCAGCAGTTATGACGGGGGACAGGTCTACAATGAGCAGTTCTTC. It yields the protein CASSYDGGQVYNEQFF.